This passage covers 16 T cell receptor beta chains from one sample sequenced in a study of cytomegalovirus exposure and HLA in healthy donors listed by TCRdb under 2017. Receptor libraries were prepared by the immunoSEQ multiplex PCR assay. For the multiplex PCR, a mixture combining 60 forward primers for TCR Vbeta segments and 13 reverse primers for TCR Jbeta segments was used. TCRdb re-hosts the immuneACCESS table, in-frame sequences only. Its copies lack some clones; in the studies checked, an unresolved V gene accounts for under half of them, and the cause for the rest is not known. The sample has more than 95,000 clones on record, over 60% of them singletons. The top ten clonotypes cover 9.5% to 15% of the sample. Sequenced input: PBMCs. Every receptor here comes from a woman between 35 and 50 years old in good health and CMV-seropositive.

The chain is built from TRBV14 and TRBJ2-3; D might be TRBD2 (6 bases). CDR1 is SGHDN and CDR2 is FVKESK in the germline V gene. Between the trimmed V and J ends, which lost 4 bases and 1 base, there was a span of 9 bases. CDR3 length equals 14 residues. For the CDR3, the DNA is TGTGCCAGCAGCCGTAGCGGCGGCACAGATACGCAGTATTTT. Protein product: CASSRSGGTDTQYF.

This clone came up a few times. J is TRBJ2-1 and V is TRBV27, with 7 bases lining up with TRBD2. From germline, CDR1 is MNHEY and CDR2 SMNVEV (reference sequence). This CDR3 contains 15 residues. The V gene end was trimmed by 2 bases and the J gene end by 6 bases; junction bases not matched to a gene: 7. CDR3 in amino acids: CASSLSLAVLNEQFF. The CDR3 DNA reads TGTGCCAGCAGTTTAAGTCTAGCGGTACTCAATGAGCAGTTCTTC.

The chain recombines TRBV15 with TRBJ2-1; maybe TRBD1 (6 bases). Germline CDR1 is LNHNV and CDR2 is YYDKDF (reference sequence). V was shortened by 0 bases and J by 0 bases, with 12 bases between the two germline ends. The CDR3 extends over 17 amino acids. The CDR3 DNA follows: TGTGCCACCAGCAGAGAAAAGGGACACAGCTCCTACAATGAGCAGTTCTTC. Translation gives CATSREKGHSSYNEQFF.

The rearrangement uses TRBV16 and TRBJ2-7, with 13 positions matching TRBD2. Germline assignment: CDR1 KGHSY and CDR2 FQNENV. This CDR3 has 18 residues. The ends lost 0 bases at V and 6 bases at J; junction bases unmatched: 11. The CDR3 loop is CASSQSLAGGPFGSEQYF. The CDR3 DNA sequence: TGTGCCAGCAGCCAATCACTAGCGGGAGGGCCGTTCGGTAGCGAGCAGTACTTC.

The chain carries TRBV7-3 and TRBJ1-1; D gene unclear. The length of the CDR3 is 13 residues. V was cut by 0 bases and J by 5 bases, with 7 bases left in between. Germline values: CDR1 SGHTA, CDR2 FQGTGA. The CDR3 bases are TGTGCCAGCAGCTTAACGTTTGAGACTGAAGCTTTCTTT. Translation: CASSLTFETEAFF. The whole variable domain, filled in from reference TRBV7-3 and TRBJ1-1, reads GAGVSQTPSNKVTEKGKYVELRCDPISGHTALYWYRQSLGQGPEFLIYFQGTGAADDSGLPNDRFFAVRPEGSVSTLKIQRTERGDSAVYLCASSLTFETEAFFGQGTRLTVV.

J is TRBJ2-1 and V is TRBV2; D is perhaps TRBD1 (6 bases). The V gene's germline CDR1 is SNHLY and CDR2 FYNNEI. The CDR3 extends over 14 amino acids. V shed 5 bases and J shed 7 bases, with 15 bases lying between them. The CDR3 is CASSSRTEWNEQFF. DNA for the CDR3: TGTGCCAGCAGTTCCCGGACAGAGTGGAATGAGCAGTTCTTC.

This clone was picked up a small number of times. V is TRBV30 and J is TRBJ1-6, with D tentatively TRBD1 (5 bases). CDR3 length: 15 amino acids. Trimming cost V 5 bases and J 0 bases, with 11 bases left between them. In germline, CDR1 is GTSNPN, CDR2 SVGIG (reference sequence). The CDR3 here is CAWDSLSSYNSPLHF. As DNA, the CDR3 is TGTGCCTGGGACAGCCTAAGCTCCTATAATTCACCCCTCCACTTT. Using reference TRBV30 and TRBJ1-6 for the parts outside the CDR3, the full variable domain is SQTIHQWPATLVQPVGSPLSLECTVEGTSNPNLYWYRQAAGRGLQLLFYSVGIGQISSEVPQNLSASRPQDRQFILSSKKLLLSDSGFYLCAWDSLSSYNSPLHFGNGTRLTVT.

This clone was counted a few times. This chain joins TRBV7-6 and TRBJ1-1; no firm D call. The germline V gene has CDR1 SGHVS and CDR2 FNYEAQ. The CDR3 extends over 17 amino acids. Trimming left V 1 base short and J 0 bases short, with 15 bases between. DNA of the CDR3: TGTGCCAGCAGCTTAGTATCGGTGGGAGCACTGAACACTGAAGCTTTCTTT. Translation gives CASSLVSVGALNTEAFF.

This rearrangement joins TRBV10-3 to TRBJ2-3; D gene unclear. This CDR3 spans 13 amino acids. Germline CDR1 reads ENHRY; CDR2 reads SYGVKD. V was clipped by 8 bases and J by 1 base, with 10 bases between them. The CDR3 is CAIGELGTDTQYF. Written as DNA, the CDR3 is TGTGCCATCGGAGAACTCGGCACAGATACGCAGTATTTT.

The V gene is TRBV27, the J gene TRBJ2-7; the match to TRBD2 covers 12 bases. Germline V gene data show CDR1 as MNHEY and CDR2 as SMNVEV (reference sequence). The V segment lost 9 bases and the J segment 0 bases; nucleotides outside the gene matches: 12. This CDR3 region has 17 residues. As DNA, the CDR3 is TGTGCCAGTTCCTCGACTCGACTAGCGGGGGTCTCCTACGAGCAGTACTTC. It codes for CASSSTRLAGVSYEQYF.

This chain links TRBV11-1 with TRBJ2-1, with TRBD2 identical over 9 bases. The J segment lost 2 bases and the V segment lost 2 bases, leaving 4 bases of the junction unmatched. CDR1 is SGHAT, CDR2 FQDESV, per germline (reference sequence). The CDR3 is 16 residues long. Written as DNA, the CDR3 is TGTGCCAGCAGCTTATGGGGCGGGAGGGCCTACAATGAGCAGTTCTTC. It specifies CASSLWGGRAYNEQFF.

This chain links TRBV7-9 with TRBJ2-1; 7 nucleotides agree with TRBD2. The J segment lost 3 bases and the V segment lost 4 bases, leaving 18 bases of the junction unmatched. The CDR3 consists of 19 residues. CDR1 and CDR2 from the germline V gene are SEHNR and FQNEAQ (reference sequence). The CDR3 bases are TGTGCCAGCAGCTCCCTACTGGGGGAGCGGGGCCCCATCTACAATGAGCAGTTCTTC. Residues: CASSSLLGERGPIYNEQFF.

The chain has TRBV18 and TRBJ1-2, with D possibly matching TRBD1 (5 bases). Trimming shortened V by 3 bases and J by 4 bases, and 12 bases separated the two germline ends. CDR3 size: 14 residues. The germline V gene encodes CDR1 KGHSH and CDR2 LQKENI. The CDR3 loop is CASSPGGDGYGYTF. CDR3 coding DNA: TGTGCCAGCTCACCGGGAGGGGATGGCTATGGCTACACCTTC.

The chain is built from TRBV9 and TRBJ1-6, with no clear D. The CDR3 is made up of 15 amino acids. In germline, CDR1 is SGDLS, CDR2 YYNGEE. V was cut by 2 bases and J by 6 bases, with 12 bases left in between. CDR3 in DNA: TGTGCCAGCAGCGTGAATCCCACTAGTAATTCACCCCTCCACTTT. Residues: CASSVNPTSNSPLHF.

The sample holds a few counts of this clone. This chain links TRBV11-2 with TRBJ2-7; the D is unclear. The CDR3 consists of 14 residues. V was cut by 2 bases and J by 0 bases, with 8 bases left in between. The germline V gene has CDR1 SGHAT and CDR2 FQNNGV. CDR3 protein: CASSLRSRSYEQYF. Written as DNA, the CDR3 is TGTGCCAGCAGCTTACGGAGCCGCTCCTACGAGCAGTACTTC.

J is TRBJ1-5 and V is TRBV5-1; weak D call: TRBD1 (6 bases). V lost 4 bases and J lost 4, with 12 bases in between. CDR1 SGHRS and CDR2 YFSETQ come from the germline V gene. The CDR3 loop spans 14 amino acids. CDR3 residues: CASSEGHRNQPQHF. The CDR3 DNA reads as TGCGCCAGCAGCGAGGGACACAGAAATCAGCCCCAGCATTTT. Based on the CDR3 plus reference TRBV5-1 and TRBJ1-5, the full variable domain is KAGVTQTPRYLIKTRGQQVTLSCSPISGHRSVSWYQQTPGQGLQFLFEYFSETQRNKGNFPGRFSGRQFSNSRSEMNVSTLELGDSALYLCASSEGHRNQPQHFGDGTRLSIL.